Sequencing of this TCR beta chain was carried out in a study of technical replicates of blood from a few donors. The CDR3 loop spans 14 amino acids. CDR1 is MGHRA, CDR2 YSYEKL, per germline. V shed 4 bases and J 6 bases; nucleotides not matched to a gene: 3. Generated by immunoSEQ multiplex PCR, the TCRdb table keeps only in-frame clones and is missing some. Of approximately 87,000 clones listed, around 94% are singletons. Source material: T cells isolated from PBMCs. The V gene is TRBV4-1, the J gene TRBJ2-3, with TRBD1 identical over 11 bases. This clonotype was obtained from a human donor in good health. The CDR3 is CASSPGQGADTQYF. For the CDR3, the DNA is TGCGCCAGCAGCCCAGGACAGGGGGCGGATACGCAGTATTTT.